These 9 T cell receptor beta chains were all obtained from the same sample, sequenced in a study of shared clonotypes between healthy human individuals. Assay used: immunoSEQ multiplex PCR; TCRdb lists only in-frame clones, some missing. The sample consists of 740,000 or so clones, around four fifths of them appearing once. Sample: memory CD4+ T cells sorted from blood. The subset: CD45RA-negative fraction. The origin of the receptors is a woman in her twenties or thirties in good health.

The chain recombines TRBV5-1 with TRBJ2-3; D perhaps matches TRBD2 (6 bases). Trimming took off 8 bases at V and 2 bases at J, with 18 bases between the two ends. This CDR3 is 15 amino acids long. Germline V gene lookup returns CDR1 SGHRS and CDR2 YFSETQ. CDR3 nucleotide sequence: TGCGCCAGTAGGCTAGCGTCTCTGAACACAGATACGCAGTATTTT. As protein: CASRLASLNTDTQYF.

The genes are TRBV2 and TRBJ2-7; a weak D match, TRBD2 (6 bases). This CDR3 region has 15 residues. The V gene's germline CDR1 is SNHLY and CDR2 FYNNEI. V lost 8 bases to trimming and J lost 0 bases, with 17 bases between them. The CDR3, as DNA: TGTGCCAGCTCATGGGGCGGGGCCGTCTCCTACGAGCAGTACTTC. This sequence encodes CASSWGGAVSYEQYF.

For the CDR3, the DNA is TGCGCCAGCAGCCAAGGGAATCCGGGGGTTGGTGAAAAACTGTTTTTT. Protein: CASSQGNPGVGEKLFF. V gene TRBV4-1 combines with J gene TRBJ1-4, with a tentative D call TRBD1 (5 bases). V was cut by 1 base and J by 7 bases, with 16 bases left in between. Per germline, CDR1 MGHRA and CDR2 YSYEKL. The CDR3 totals 16 residues.

The rearrangement joins TRBV10-2 to TRBJ2-7, with 11 bases matching TRBD1. CDR3 length: 15 amino acids. Germline-derived CDR1 and CDR2 are WSHSY and SAAADI. V was pared by 2 bases and J by 5 bases, with 5 bases of the junction left unmatched. The CDR3 loop reads CASSERDRGLDEQYF. For the CDR3, the DNA is TGCGCCAGCAGTGAGCGGGACAGGGGGTTGGACGAGCAGTACTTC.

The V call is TRBV12-5, the J call TRBJ1-1, with 8 bases fitting TRBD1. J lost 3 bases, V lost 3 bases, and 12 bases had no gene match. Germline CDR1 LGHNT, CDR2 FRNRAP. The CDR3 extends over 17 amino acids. The CDR3 is CASGLTRDRSRHTEAFF. In DNA, the CDR3 is TGTGCTAGTGGTTTAACCCGGGACAGGAGTCGACACACTGAAGCTTTCTTT.

This chain uses TRBV28 with TRBJ2-2; 9 bases line up with TRBD1. The junction had 6 bases not matched to a gene; V was cut back by 1 base and J by 6 bases. This CDR3 comprises 16 residues. CDR1 is MDHEN, CDR2 SYDVKM, per germline. CDR3 bases: TGTGCCAGCAGTTTATACGGACAGGGGAATCCCGGGGAGCTGTTTTTT. Translation gives CASSLYGQGNPGELFF.

This clone turned up a few times. A much bigger clone sits one base away, suggesting this may be a read error. This rearrangement joins TRBV28 to TRBJ2-3; D is possibly TRBD2 (6 bases). V lost 6 bases to trimming and J lost 1 base, with 8 bases between them. CDR1 and CDR2 from the germline V gene are MDHEN and SYDVKM. The CDR3 length is 13 residues. CDR3 DNA sequence: TGTGCCAGCAGGTCTAGCGGCACAGATACGCAGTATTTT. Residues: CASRSSGTDTQYF. The whole variable domain, filled in from reference TRBV28 and TRBJ2-3, reads DVKVTQSSRYLVKRTGEKVFLECVQDMDHENMFWYRQDPGLGLRLIYFSYDVKMKEKGDIPEGYSVSREKKERFSLILESASTNQTSMYLCASRSSGTDTQYFGPGTRLTVL.

The chain carries TRBV29-1 and TRBJ2-6, with D perhaps matching TRBD1 (5 bases). V lost 5 bases and J lost 1, with 6 bases in between. CDR1 SQVTM and CDR2 ANQGSEA come from the germline V gene. This CDR3 region has 13 residues. DNA for the CDR3: TGCAGCGTTCAGGGATCTGGGGCCAACGTCCTGACTTTC. It is translated as CSVQGSGANVLTF.

The J gene is TRBJ2-2, the V gene TRBV19; 11 bases fit TRBD1. The CDR3 covers 15 residues. With 6 bases clipped from V and 3 bases from J, the junction kept 3 bases outside the gene matches. Germline CDR1 and CDR2: LNHDA and SQIVND (reference sequence). CDR3 DNA sequence: TGTGCCAGTAGCCTGGACAGGGGGCACACCGGGGAGCTGTTTTTT. This gives the protein CASSLDRGHTGELFF.